The clone carrying this TCR beta chain was seen only a few times. This record comes from a study of identical twins. TCRdb fed the 5' RACE reads into MiXCR, producing one record per CDR3 protein. The table includes 400,000 to 550,000 distinct CDR3 sequences, 20% to 25% detected once. Another study also made use of these data, one on T cells expressing NK-cell markers. That investigation notes: Among a few donors, these clonotypes also ranked first in the CD3+CD56-NKG2C+ fraction.

This TCR was sampled from a woman under 30 in good health. The sample taken for sequencing was CD4+ T cells sorted from blood.

Here the CDR3 reads CASSFLPGQSDTQYF. For the CDR3, the DNA is TGTGCCAGCAGTTTCCTTCCGGGACAGTCAGATACGCAGTATTTT. This chain connects TRBV27 to TRBJ2-3; 7 positions match TRBD1. V dropped 3 bases and J dropped 4; count of bases not matched to a gene: 7. Germline V gives CDR1 MNHEY, CDR2 SMNVEV (reference sequence). There are 15 residues in the CDR3.